A selection of T cell receptor beta chains follows, all from one sample in a study of blood T cell repertoires in COVID-19. Profiled with immunoSEQ multiplex PCR; TCRdb holds only in-frame clones, not every one. Found here are some 200,000 clones, about 86% of them singletons; the top ten hold roughly 1.3%. The sequencing sample was made of PBMCs or T cells enriched from blood (not recorded which). Every receptor here comes from a woman in her forties with acute COVID-19. The CDR3 runs from the conserved cysteine through the conserved F or W. A D gene is named only where the DNA matches it firmly. The size of a clone is reported for some rows only, either as once, few or many, or as a class for expanded clones.

j_gene: TRBJ2-5; d_gene: TRBD1; abundance: NA; v_gene: TRBV5-5; CDR3nt: TGTGCCAGCAGCCAAGATCCCGGGACAGGGCCAGGAACCCAGTACTTC; CDR3aa: CASSQDPGTGPGTQYF
j_gene: TRBJ1-2; d_gene: NA; abundance: NA; v_gene: TRBV12-5; CDR3nt: TGTGCTAGTGGACCCGACAGATACTATGGCTACACCTTC; CDR3aa: CASGPDRYYGYTF
j_gene: TRBJ2-5; d_gene: NA; abundance: NA; v_gene: TRBV28; CDR3nt: TGTGCCAGCAGCTGGACCGCGGGAAGGGCGCAGACCCAGTACTTC; CDR3aa: CASSWTAGRAQTQYF
j_gene: TRBJ2-1; d_gene: NA; abundance: NA; v_gene: TRBV19; CDR3nt: TGTGCCAGTAAGTCCCAGGGCTCCTACAATGAGCAGTTCTTC; CDR3aa: CASKSQGSYNEQFF
j_gene: TRBJ1-2; d_gene: NA; abundance: NA; v_gene: TRBV29-1; CDR3nt: TGCAGCGTTCGACGTGGAGAAAACTATGGCTACACCTTC; CDR3aa: CSVRRGENYGYTF
j_gene: TRBJ2-3; d_gene: TRBD2; abundance: NA; v_gene: TRBV3-1/TRBV3-2; CDR3nt: TGTGCCAGCAGCTCCCAACTAGCGGGAGTCACAGATACGCAGTATTTT; CDR3aa: CASSSQLAGVTDTQYF
j_gene: TRBJ2-2; d_gene: NA; abundance: NA; v_gene: TRBV19; CDR3nt: TGTGCCAGTAGTAGAACTAGCCAGGCCGGGGAGCTGTTTTTT; CDR3aa: CASSRTSQAGELFF
j_gene: TRBJ2-7; d_gene: NA; abundance: NA; v_gene: TRBV19; CDR3nt: TGTGCCAGTAGTACCGGGACATGGATACACGAGCAGTACTTC; CDR3aa: CASSTGTWIHEQYF
j_gene: TRBJ2-3; d_gene: NA; abundance: NA; v_gene: TRBV10-3; CDR3nt: TGTGCCATCAGTGAGATGGTGGGAGGAGGGGGCACACGGGATACGCAGTATTTT; CDR3aa: CAISEMVGGGGTRDTQYF
j_gene: TRBJ2-7; d_gene: TRBD2; abundance: NA; v_gene: TRBV14; CDR3nt: TGTGCCAGCAGCCAAGGGGGGACTAGGGTAGGGAGAGCCTACGAGCAGTACTTC; CDR3aa: CASSQGGTRVGRAYEQYF
j_gene: TRBJ2-3; d_gene: NA; abundance: NA; v_gene: TRBV25-1; CDR3nt: TGTGCCAGCAGTGAGGGAGCTAGGACCCCTCGCCGAGATACGCAGTATTTT; CDR3aa: CASSEGARTPRRDTQYF
j_gene: TRBJ2-2; d_gene: TRBD1; abundance: NA; v_gene: TRBV5-6; CDR3nt: TGTGCCAGCAGCTTGGTTATGGGACAGGGGGCCGGGGAGCTGTTTTTT; CDR3aa: CASSLVMGQGAGELFF
j_gene: TRBJ2-3; d_gene: NA; abundance: NA; v_gene: TRBV4-2; CDR3nt: TGTGCCAGCAGCCAAGAAAGGGGCGTCGGGCCAGATACGCAGTATTTT; CDR3aa: CASSQERGVGPDTQYF
j_gene: TRBJ2-7; d_gene: NA; abundance: NA; v_gene: TRBV10-2; CDR3nt: TGCGCCAGCAGTGAGACCCTAGGGGGACCGAACTCCTACGAGCAGTACTTC; CDR3aa: CASSETLGGPNSYEQYF
j_gene: TRBJ1-1; d_gene: NA; abundance: NA; v_gene: TRBV3-1/TRBV3-2; CDR3nt: TGTGCCAGCAGCCAAGATAATACCTTCAGGAGGGTTGGAGCTTTCTTT; CDR3aa: CASSQDNTFRRVGAFF
j_gene: TRBJ1-1; d_gene: NA; abundance: NA; v_gene: TRBV11-2; CDR3nt: TGTGCCAGCAGCCTACAGCAAGGGAACACTGAAGCTTTCTTT; CDR3aa: CASSLQQGNTEAFF
j_gene: TRBJ2-3; d_gene: TRBD2; abundance: NA; v_gene: TRBV4-2; CDR3nt: TGTGCCAGCAGCCAAGACCCAGCGGGGCTCACAGATACGCAGTATTTT; CDR3aa: CASSQDPAGLTDTQYF
j_gene: TRBJ2-5; d_gene: TRBD2; abundance: NA; v_gene: TRBV11-2; CDR3nt: TGTGCCAGCAGCCCCCAAAGACCCCGACTAGCGGAGACCCAGTACTTC; CDR3aa: CASSPQRPRLAETQYF
j_gene: TRBJ1-6; d_gene: NA; abundance: once; v_gene: TRBV5-6; CDR3nt: TGTGCCAGCAGCTTGGGAGGCCTGAGCTCCTATAATTCACCCCTCCACTTT; CDR3aa: CASSLGGLSSYNSPLHF
j_gene: TRBJ1-2; d_gene: TRBD1; abundance: NA; v_gene: TRBV10-3; CDR3nt: TGTGCCATCAGTGAGCAGGGGGCGGACTATGGCTACACCTTC; CDR3aa: CAISEQGADYGYTF
j_gene: TRBJ2-7; d_gene: TRBD2; abundance: NA; v_gene: TRBV23-1; CDR3nt: TGCGCCAGCAGTCAAAGAGTTAGCGGGGGCCTGCTTTCCTCCTACGAGCAGTACTTC; CDR3aa: CASSQRVSGGLLSSYEQYF
j_gene: TRBJ2-3; d_gene: TRBD2; abundance: NA; v_gene: TRBV6-5; CDR3nt: TGTGCCAGCAGTACCCTAGCGGGAGTGGGAGATACGCAGTATTTT; CDR3aa: CASSTLAGVGDTQYF
j_gene: TRBJ1-2; d_gene: NA; abundance: NA; v_gene: TRBV4-3; CDR3nt: TGCGCCAGCAGCAGCGGAGGCGGCTACACCTTC; CDR3aa: CASSSGGGYTF
j_gene: TRBJ1-2; d_gene: NA; abundance: NA; v_gene: TRBV7-9; CDR3nt: TGTGCCAGCAGCTTAAGCATCAACTATGGCTACACCTTC; CDR3aa: CASSLSINYGYTF
j_gene: TRBJ2-7; d_gene: NA; abundance: NA; v_gene: TRBV28; CDR3nt: TGTGCCAGCAGTTTATCCAGGGACATTATTTACGAGCAGTACTTC; CDR3aa: CASSLSRDIIYEQYF
j_gene: TRBJ2-3; d_gene: NA; abundance: NA; v_gene: TRBV28; CDR3nt: TGTGCCAGCAGTTTCTCACAAATAAGCACAGATACGCAGTATTTT; CDR3aa: CASSFSQISTDTQYF
j_gene: TRBJ1-1; d_gene: TRBD1; abundance: once; v_gene: TRBV5-1; CDR3nt: TGCGCCAGCAGCACCCGCCAGGGACAGCGAGGGACTGAAGCTTTCTTT; CDR3aa: CASSTRQGQRGTEAFF
j_gene: TRBJ2-4; d_gene: TRBD2; abundance: NA; v_gene: TRBV27; CDR3nt: TGTGCCAGCAGTTCTCCGGGGGGTAAAAACATTCAGTACTTC; CDR3aa: CASSSPGGKNIQYF
j_gene: TRBJ2-1; d_gene: NA; abundance: NA; v_gene: TRBV9; CDR3nt: TGTGCCAGCAGCGTAGGAGGCGGGACCCTCAATGAGCAGTTCTTC; CDR3aa: CASSVGGGTLNEQFF
j_gene: TRBJ1-2; d_gene: NA; abundance: NA; v_gene: TRBV19; CDR3nt: TGTGCCAGTAGTACCTCGACAGGCTTCTATGGCTACACCTTC; CDR3aa: CASSTSTGFYGYTF
j_gene: TRBJ2-1; d_gene: TRBD2; abundance: NA; v_gene: TRBV7-9; CDR3nt: TGTGCCAGCAGCCCCCGGGGGGGGCGGGAGAGGAATGAGCAGTTCTTC; CDR3aa: CASSPRGGRERNEQFF
j_gene: TRBJ1-2; d_gene: NA; abundance: NA; v_gene: TRBV21-1; CDR3nt: TGTGCCAGCACCACGAGGGCCGACACTAACTATGGCTACACCTTC; CDR3aa: CASTTRADTNYGYTF
j_gene: TRBJ2-5; d_gene: TRBD1; abundance: NA; v_gene: TRBV5-4; CDR3nt: TGTGCCAGCAGCTTGGGCCCATCAGGGGGCGCCGAAGTAGAGACCCAGTACTTC; CDR3aa: CASSLGPSGGAEVETQYF
j_gene: TRBJ1-2; d_gene: NA; abundance: NA; v_gene: TRBV29-1; CDR3nt: TGCAGCGTTGAAGGGGCTGATGGCTACACCTTC; CDR3aa: CSVEGADGYTF
j_gene: TRBJ1-1; d_gene: NA; abundance: NA; v_gene: TRBV11-2; CDR3nt: TGTGCCAGCAGCTTTTGGCAGAACACTGAAGCTTTCTTT; CDR3aa: CASSFWQNTEAFF
j_gene: TRBJ1-5; d_gene: NA; abundance: many; v_gene: TRBV7-2; CDR3nt: TGTGCCAGCAGCTTAGATACAGGGAGAGGGCGGCCCCAGCATTTT; CDR3aa: CASSLDTGRGRPQHF
j_gene: TRBJ2-3; d_gene: NA; abundance: NA; v_gene: TRBV30; CDR3nt: TGTGCCTGGAGTCTTAAAGGCAGGGATACGCAGTATTTT; CDR3aa: CAWSLKGRDTQYF
j_gene: TRBJ1-5; d_gene: NA; abundance: NA; v_gene: TRBV2; CDR3nt: TGTGCCAGCAGTGACCCCAGGACGGGGTGGGGCAATCAGCCCCAGCATTTT; CDR3aa: CASSDPRTGWGNQPQHF
j_gene: TRBJ1-1; d_gene: TRBD1; abundance: NA; v_gene: TRBV4-1; CDR3nt: TGCGCCAGCAGCCAGGACAGGGCGCAGGATACTGAAGCTTTCTTT; CDR3aa: CASSQDRAQDTEAFF